Listed here are 14 T cell receptor beta chains from one sample, sequenced in a study of T-cell reconstitution after alpha-beta-depleted transplantation in children. This sample's TCRbeta library carried unique molecular identifier barcodes. Via MiXCR, TCRdb re-called the PCR reads, giving one row per CDR3 protein. The data show about 92,000 distinct CDR3 sequences, more than 10% seen once. This specimen consisted of PBMCs from the stem cell graft donor, obtained from the stem cell graft. These receptor sequences come from a human donor who donated a stem cell graft to a child with inherited bone marrow failure.

This chain uses TRBV19 with TRBJ2-4, with TRBD2 matching over 16 bases. Germline CDR1 LNHDA, CDR2 SQIVND (reference sequence). V lost 8 bases to trimming and J lost 4 bases; unmatched junction nucleotides: 2. This CDR3 spans 15 amino acids. Written as DNA, the CDR3 is TGTGCCAGTGGGGGACTAGCGGGAGGGAAAAACATTCAGTACTTC. Translation: CASGGLAGGKNIQYF.

The sample holds many counts of this clonotype. The chain combines TRBV7-3 with TRBJ2-3; TRBD2 might be the D (7 bases). Germline loops: CDR1 SGHTA, CDR2 FQGTGA. The CDR3 consists of 16 residues. V dropped 5 bases and J dropped 1 base, with 16 bases sitting between them. The CDR3 sequence: CASSARRGAGTDTQYF. The CDR3 DNA is TGTGCCAGCAGCGCCAGACGGGGGGCCGGCACAGATACGCAGTATTTT.

In this sample, this clonotype turned up many times. V gene TRBV6-2 or TRBV6-3 combines with J gene TRBJ2-7; TRBD2 aligns across 10 bases. V trimming: 10 bases; J trimming: 1 base; junction bases outside the gene matches: 7. CDR1 MNHEY and CDR2 SVGEGT come from the germline V gene. The length of the CDR3 is 14 residues. The CDR3: CATRRTSGSYEQYF. CDR3 in DNA: TGTGCCACCCGAAGGACTAGCGGTTCCTACGAGCAGTACTTC.

The chain recombines TRBV29-1 with TRBJ2-1; TRBD2 agrees at 11 bases. Losses at the gene ends were 7 bases for V and 6 bases for J; bases not matched to a gene: 11. CDR1 is SQVTM, CDR2 ANQGSEA, per germline. The CDR3 is 15 residues long. CDR3 residues: CSATLGTSGANEQFF. DNA for the CDR3: TGCAGCGCGACCCTCGGGACTAGCGGCGCCAATGAGCAGTTCTTC.

This clonotype showed up many times. The chain carries TRBV7-9 and TRBJ2-7; tentatively, D is TRBD1 (5 bases). The CDR3 sequence is 16 residues long. Between the trimmed V and J ends, which lost 5 bases and 0 bases, there was a span of 17 bases. Germline V gene lookup returns CDR1 SEHNR and CDR2 FQNEAQ (reference sequence). CDR3 in amino acids: CASSPLTAFSSYEQYF. CDR3 DNA: TGTGCCAGCAGCCCATTGACAGCCTTTAGCTCCTACGAGCAGTACTTC.

The sample holds many counts of this clonotype. J is TRBJ1-4 and V is TRBV12-3 or TRBV12-4, with D tentatively TRBD1 (6 bases). V lost 2 bases and J lost 8, with 12 bases in between. CDR3 length: 14 residues. The DNA of the CDR3 is TGTGCCAGCAGTTTACTGGGACACGGGGAAAAACTGTTTTTT. This translates into CASSLLGHGEKLFF.

The chain is built from TRBV20-1 and TRBJ2-3, with a tentative D call TRBD2 (5 bases). Germline assignment: CDR1 DFQATT and CDR2 SNEGSKA (reference sequence). The CDR3 sequence is 15 residues long. V was cut by 3 bases and J by 4 bases, with 17 bases left in between. The CDR3 bases are TGCAGTGCTAGTTTGTCTGGGGATAGCGCAGATACGCAGTATTTT. Its protein is CSASLSGDSADTQYF.

This clonotype was counted a few times. V is TRBV12-3 or TRBV12-4 and J is TRBJ2-1, with 10 bases identical to TRBD2. Trimming cost V 2 bases and J 5 bases; bases outside gene matches: 3. The CDR3 spans 15 residues. As DNA, the CDR3 is TGTGCCAGCAGTTTAATGCTAGCGGGGGACAATGAGCAGTTCTTC. Amino acids: CASSLMLAGDNEQFF.

This clonotype has a count of ten or more. This chain uses TRBV24-1 with TRBJ1-3; D unclear. CDR1 is KGHDR and CDR2 is SFDVKD in the germline V gene. The V gene lost 3 bases and the J gene lost 4 bases, with 6 bases spanning the gap. The CDR3 loop spans 13 amino acids. CDR3 DNA sequence: TGTGCCACCAGTGATCCCAGCGGAAACACCATATATTTT. Residues: CATSDPSGNTIYF.

There are many counts of this clonotype. The chain has TRBV6-2 or TRBV6-3 and TRBJ2-1; TRBD2 might be the D (5 bases). The CDR3 sequence is 15 residues long. From germline, CDR1 is MNHEY and CDR2 SVGEGT. V was pared by 1 base and J by 4 bases, with 11 bases between. CDR3 sequence (DNA): TGTGCCAGCAGTTACTTGCCGGGATCTTACAATGAGCAGTTCTTC. Amino acid sequence: CASSYLPGSYNEQFF.

This clonotype showed up many times. V usage is TRBV5-5 and J usage is TRBJ2-2; D gene unclear. With 6 bases removed from V and 1 base from J, the gap between germline ends came to 10 bases. The CDR3 consists of 14 residues. Germline lookup yields CDR1 SGHKS and CDR2 YYEKEE (reference sequence). CDR3 sequence reads: CASTESVNTGELFF. The CDR3 DNA is TGTGCCAGCACCGAGTCGGTGAACACCGGGGAGCTGTTTTTT.

There are many counts of this clonotype. The chain links TRBV18 to TRBJ2-3; D unresolved. The V and J ends lost 0 bases and 0 bases respectively, with 7 bases between them. CDR1 is KGHSH and CDR2 is LQKENI in the germline V gene. This CDR3 is 15 amino acids long. CDR3 region: CASSPPGLSTDTQYF. Written as DNA, the CDR3 is TGTGCCAGCTCACCACCGGGCCTCAGCACAGATACGCAGTATTTT.

This clonotype was seen ten or more times. This chain joins TRBV20-1 and TRBJ2-2; no clear D gene. V was cut by 3 bases and J by 3 bases, with 2 bases left in between. The CDR3 has 11 amino acids. Germline lookup yields CDR1 DFQATT and CDR2 SNEGSKA (reference sequence). The CDR3 DNA follows: TGCAGTGCTAGGCACACCGGGGAGCTGTTTTTT. Translating gives CSARHTGELFF.

This clonotype came up many times. This sequence joins TRBV7-9 and TRBJ2-7; TRBD2 matches at 10 bases. The CDR3 covers 17 residues. Germline V gene sequence: CDR1 SEHNR, CDR2 FQNEAQ (reference sequence). V was clipped by 5 bases and J by 2 bases; unmatched bases: 12. CDR3: CASSPRFTSGDPYEQYF. CDR3 sequence (DNA): TGTGCCAGCAGCCCCCGATTTACTAGCGGGGACCCCTACGAGCAGTACTTC.